Listed here are 19 T cell receptor beta chains from one sample, sequenced in a study of T cell responses to AZD1222 COVID-19 vaccine. TCRdb keeps only in-frame clones here, not all; method: immunoSEQ multiplex PCR. The sample records approximately 110,000 clones, roughly 87% being singletons. Material: peripheral blood, obtained on day 0 of AZD1222 vaccination. These receptors originate from an adult in good health.

The rearrangement uses TRBV18 and TRBJ2-1; 9 nucleotides align to TRBD1. V shed 5 bases and J 9 bases; nucleotides not matched to a gene: 8. CDR1 is KGHSH, CDR2 LQKENI, per germline. The CDR3 totals 14 residues. The CDR3 is CASSRDRATSEQFF. CDR3 DNA sequence: TGTGCCAGCTCAAGGGACAGGGCGACAAGTGAGCAGTTCTTC. The full variable domain, in which reference TRBV18 and TRBJ2-1 provide the parts outside the CDR3, is NAGVMQNPRHLVRRRGQEARLRCSPMKGHSHVYWYRQLPEEGLKFMVYLQKENIIDESGMPKERFSAEFPKEGPSILRIQQVVRGDSAAYFCASSRDRATSEQFFGPGTRLTVL.

The V gene is TRBV6-1, the J gene TRBJ2-5, with no clear D. Germline CDR1 and CDR2: MNHNS and SASEGT. The CDR3 covers 16 residues. The ends were cut back, 0 bases at V and 3 bases at J, with 14 bases in the middle. In DNA form, the CDR3 reads TGTGCCAGCAGTGAAGCGCTAAGGTTTTTGGAAGAGACCCAGTACTTC. This translates into CASSEALRFLEETQYF.

In nucleotides, the CDR3 is TGTGCCAGCAGCTCTACCAGGTCGGGGGGACTTAGTGGCTACACCTTC. This gives the protein CASSSTRSGGLSGYTF. V gene TRBV7-8 combines with J gene TRBJ1-2; D is possibly TRBD1 (5 bases). V was trimmed by 4 bases and J by 7 bases, leaving 22 bases between them. The CDR3 totals 16 residues. The germline gives CDR1 SGHVS, CDR2 FQNEAQ.

The chain carries TRBV4-3 and TRBJ1-1; D gene ambiguous. This CDR3 spans 16 amino acids. Trimming took off 6 bases at V and 5 bases at J, with 22 bases between the two ends. Germline V lookup: CDR1 LGHNA, CDR2 YSLEER. CDR3 loop: CASSRGVGRERTEAFF. DNA of the CDR3: TGCGCCAGCAGTCGCGGGGTGGGCAGAGAAAGAACTGAAGCTTTCTTT.

This clone was recorded once. V usage is TRBV12-3 or TRBV12-4 and J usage is TRBJ1-2; no clear D gene. The CDR3 spans 12 residues. V lost 3 bases to trimming and J lost 6 bases, with 8 bases between them. CDR3 sequence reads: CASSFAGNGYTF. The CDR3 DNA sequence: TGTGCCAGCAGTTTCGCGGGGAATGGCTACACCTTC.

V usage is TRBV18 and J usage is TRBJ2-2; D is ambiguous. The V end was cut by 2 bases, the J end by 2 bases, with 12 bases between. This CDR3 spans 16 amino acids. CDR1 KGHSH and CDR2 LQKENI come from the germline V gene. CDR3 sequence reads: CASSPRLTPNTGELFF. CDR3 nucleotide sequence: TGTGCCAGCTCACCAAGGTTGACGCCTAACACCGGGGAGCTGTTTTTT.

The chain links TRBV4-2 to TRBJ2-7; tentatively, D is TRBD2 (7 bases). CDR1 is LGHNA and CDR2 is YNFKEQ in the germline V gene. Trimming removed 4 bases at V and 2 bases at J, with 9 bases between. The CDR3 is 13 amino acids. CDR3 bases: TGTGCCAGCAGCCCCGGGGGGCCCTACGAGCAGTACTTC. Amino acids: CASSPGGPYEQYF.

As concerns this clone: This sample also contains other DNA sequences that code for the same CDR3. The V gene is TRBV18, the J gene TRBJ2-5; the D gene is possibly TRBD1 (5 bases). The CDR3 extends over 13 amino acids. Per germline, CDR1 KGHSH and CDR2 LQKENI. V was pared by 3 bases and J by 1 base, with 6 bases between. CDR3 sequence: CASSPGLQETQYF. For the CDR3, the DNA is TGTGCCAGCTCACCGGGGCTCCAAGAGACCCAGTACTTC.

The genes are TRBV19 and TRBJ1-5; 8 bases are a match to TRBD1. The CDR3 runs 17 residues. The V gene's germline CDR1 is LNHDA and CDR2 SQIVND (reference sequence). V lost 1 base and J lost 9; bases outside the gene matches: 14. The CDR3 region is CASSIGTGPFRIWPQHF. CDR3 nucleotides: TGTGCCAGTAGTATAGGGACAGGGCCTTTTCGGATTTGGCCCCAGCATTTT.

A few counts support this clone. The genes are TRBV6-2 or TRBV6-3 and TRBJ1-5; D ambiguous. Trimming removed 5 bases at V and 11 bases at J, with 13 bases between. Germline CDR1 MNHEY, CDR2 SVGEGT. This CDR3 is built from 12 residues. CDR3: CASSQRITAQHF. The DNA for the CDR3 is TGTGCCAGCAGTCAAAGGATCACAGCCCAGCATTTT.

The chain couples TRBV2 to TRBJ1-2, with D possibly TRBD1 on 5 matching bases. The germline CDR1 and CDR2 sequences are SNHLY and FYNNEI. V was cut by 6 bases and J by 10 bases, with 15 bases left in between. CDR3 length: 12 residues. The CDR3 reads CASRGTGTIYTF. In nucleotides, the CDR3 is TGTGCCAGCAGAGGTACCGGGACCATCTACACCTTC.

This clone came up a few times. This chain connects TRBV5-1 to TRBJ2-7; a possible D gene is TRBD2 (6 bases). Germline CDR1 SGHRS, CDR2 YFSETQ. The V gene lost 7 bases and the J gene lost 0 bases, with 17 bases spanning the gap. This CDR3 is 15 amino acids long. This CDR3 reads CASSETGLRSYEQYF. The CDR3 DNA reads as TGCGCCAGCTCCGAAACGGGACTCCGCTCCTACGAGCAGTACTTC.

This clone was recorded a few times. The chain uses TRBV7-9 and TRBJ2-6, with D unresolved. CDR1 and CDR2 (germline): SEHNR, FQNEAQ (reference sequence). Trimming stripped 2 bases from V and 1 base from J, with 6 bases between. The CDR3 has 15 residues. CDR3 DNA: TGTGCCAGCAGCTTATTAACGTCTGGGGCCAACGTCCTGACTTTC. Residues: CASSLLTSGANVLTF.

The rearrangement joins TRBV20-1 to TRBJ1-2; D gene ambiguous. The V gene lost 5 bases and the J gene lost 2 bases, with 6 bases spanning the gap. The CDR3 totals 11 residues. Looked up from germline, CDR1 is DFQATT and CDR2 is SNEGSKA (reference sequence). This chain's CDR3 is CSAADNYGYTF. DNA for the CDR3: TGCAGTGCTGCTGACAACTATGGCTACACCTTC.

This clone was counted between two and nine times. V is TRBV15 and J is TRBJ1-2; the D is unclear. Germline-derived CDR1 and CDR2 are LNHNV and YYDKDF (reference sequence). V was trimmed by 3 bases and J by 7 bases, leaving 18 bases between them. This CDR3 contains 15 residues. CDR3 nucleotides: TGTGCCACCAGCAGCGCGTCGGACTCCCGAGGTGGCTACACCTTC. It yields the protein CATSSASDSRGGYTF.

The chain combines TRBV28 with TRBJ2-7; 7 bases are a match to TRBD1. The CDR3 runs to 16 residues. Germline V gene data show CDR1 as MDHEN and CDR2 as SYDVKM. The V and J ends lost 6 bases and 0 bases, in that order; junction bases with no gene match: 11. The CDR3: CASSVRQGSSSYEQYF. The CDR3 region has the DNA TGTGCCAGCAGCGTCCGACAGGGCTCGAGCTCCTACGAGCAGTACTTC.

This clone was recorded once. The CDR3 coding sequence is TGTGCCAGCAGTGAGCTGGGGTCGAGGACTGAAGCTTTCTTT. Its translation: CASSELGSRTEAFF. J is TRBJ1-1 and V is TRBV2; D is ambiguous. Trimming took off 3 bases at V and 5 bases at J, with 13 bases between the two ends. The CDR3 sequence is 14 residues long. Germline lookup yields CDR1 SNHLY and CDR2 FYNNEI.

V and J are TRBV4-1 and TRBJ1-3; D remains unclear. CDR1 and CDR2 from the germline V gene are MGHRA and YSYEKL. V lost 0 bases, J lost 8 bases, and 17 bases lay in between. The CDR3 loop spans 16 amino acids. CDR3 sequence reads: CASSQEAPRVRDTIYF. CDR3 DNA: TGCGCCAGCAGCCAAGAGGCCCCCCGCGTTCGGGACACCATATATTTT.

This rearrangement joins TRBV5-5 to TRBJ1-1; no clear D. CDR1 is SGHKS, CDR2 YYEKEE, per germline (reference sequence). The V end was cut by 4 bases, the J end by 0 bases, with 16 bases between. The CDR3 has 16 amino acids. The CDR3 is CASSPKGRGMNTEAFF. As DNA, the CDR3 is TGTGCCAGCAGCCCTAAGGGCCGGGGAATGAACACTGAAGCTTTCTTT.